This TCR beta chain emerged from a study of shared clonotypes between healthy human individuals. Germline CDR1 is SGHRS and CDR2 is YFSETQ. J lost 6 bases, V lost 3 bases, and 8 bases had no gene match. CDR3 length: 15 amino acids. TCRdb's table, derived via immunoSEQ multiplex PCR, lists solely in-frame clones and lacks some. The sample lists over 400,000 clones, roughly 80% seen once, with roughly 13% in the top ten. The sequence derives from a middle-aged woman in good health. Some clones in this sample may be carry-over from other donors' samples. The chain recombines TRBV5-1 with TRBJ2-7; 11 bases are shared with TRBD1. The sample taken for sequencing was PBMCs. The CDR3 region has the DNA TGCGCCAGCAGCTCGAACGGACAGGGGGCCGTCGAGCAGTACTTC. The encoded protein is CASSSNGQGAVEQYF.